This is a list of T cell receptor beta chains from one sample in a study of cytomegalovirus exposure and HLA in healthy donors. Sequencing used immunoSEQ multiplex PCR; TCRdb keeps in-frame clones, though not all of them. The sample carries roughly 48,000 clones, about 88% recorded once. The sample consisted of PBMCs. Every receptor here comes from a woman between 25 and 40 years old in good health and CMV-seronegative. Both conserved end residues are part of each CDR3. A D gene is named only where the DNA matches it firmly. Size values are once, few and many counts, or a class for expanded clones, and some rows have none.

CDR3 length	clone size	D gene	V gene	J gene	CDR3 DNA	CDR3 protein
15	-	TRBD2	TRBV5-1	TRBJ2-2	TGCGCCACCAGACTAGCGGGAGGGAACACCGGGGAGCTGTTTTTT	CATRLAGGNTGELFF
15	-	-	TRBV9	TRBJ2-7	TGTGCCAGCAGCCCCGGACACGCCTCGCCCTACGAGCAGTACTTC	CASSPGHASPYEQYF
14	-	-	TRBV28	TRBJ2-7	TGTGCCAGCAGTTTACCGGGGATTAGGTACGAGCAGTACTTC	CASSLPGIRYEQYF
15	-	-	TRBV5-1	TRBJ2-3	TGCGCCAGCAGCGGCGGACTAACCGGCACAGATACGCAGTATTTT	CASSGGLTGTDTQYF
16	-	-	TRBV19	TRBJ2-3	TGTGCCAGCAGAGGGCGTAGTGCGGGTGACACAGATACGCAGTATTTT	CASRGRSAGDTDTQYF
13	-	TRBD1	TRBV27	TRBJ2-7	TGTGCCAGCAGTAGGACAGGGTTACACGAGCAGTACTTC	CASSRTGLHEQYF
16	-	TRBD2	TRBV5-1	TRBJ2-5	TGCGCCAGCAGCTTGAGCCCTAATCGGGGGGTGGAGACCCAGTACTTC	CASSLSPNRGVETQYF
14	-	TRBD2	TRBV7-3	TRBJ2-1	TGTGCCAGCTCAACTAGCGGGGCCTACAATGAGCAGTTCTTC	CASSTSGAYNEQFF
14	-	-	TRBV28	TRBJ1-2	TGTGCCAGCCGCTCAGGTCCCCCCTACTATGGCTACACCTTC	CASRSGPPYYGYTF
18	-	TRBD2	TRBV10-2	TRBJ2-3	TGCGCCAGCAGTGAGTCTATAGTCGGGACTAGCGGCACAGATACGCAGTATTTT	CASSESIVGTSGTDTQYF
14	-	-	TRBV28	TRBJ2-7	TGTGCCAGCAGCGTCAAACAGGGCTCCTACGAGCAGTACTTC	CASSVKQGSYEQYF
17	-	TRBD2	TRBV11-3	TRBJ2-1	TGCGCCAGCAGCTTAGGGACTAGCGGGAGCTCCTACAATGAGCAGTTCTTC	CASSLGTSGSSYNEQFF
10	few	-	TRBV19	TRBJ1-2	TGTGCCAGTGAGGGCTATGGCTACACCTTC	CASEGYGYTF
15	-	TRBD2	TRBV29-1	TRBJ2-1	TGCAGCGTTGAAGGGGGCACTAGCGGGTACAATGAGCAGTTCTTC	CSVEGGTSGYNEQFF
12	medium-sized	-	TRBV30	TRBJ2-3	TGTGCCTGGACTACGGGGGTAGATACGCAGTATTTT	CAWTTGVDTQYF
15	-	TRBD1	TRBV15	TRBJ2-7	TGTGCCACCAGCTTAGACCCAGGGGGCTTTTGGGAGCAGTACTTC	CATSLDPGGFWEQYF
15	-	TRBD2	TRBV6-1	TRBJ2-3	TGTGCCAGCAGTGGTGGACTAGCGGGTGAAGTTGGGCAGTATTTT	CASSGGLAGEVGQYF
18	-	TRBD2	TRBV9	TRBJ2-1	TGTGCCAGCAGCGGCCCCCACCTAGCGGGAGGTGGGGCTTTTGAGCAGTTCTTC	CASSGPHLAGGGAFEQFF
19	-	-	TRBV4-3	TRBJ1-4	TGCGCCAGCAGCCAAGGCGCCCCGGGCTGGGGAGGAACTAATGAAAAACTGTTTTTT	CASSQGAPGWGGTNEKLFF
14	once	TRBD1	TRBV6-5	TRBJ1-4	TGTGCCAGCAGAACAGGGGGCTGGGTTGAAAAACTGTTTTTT	CASRTGGWVEKLFF
15	few	-	TRBV9	TRBJ2-7	TGTGCCAGCAGCGTAGCGGGCCAGGGCACCTACGAGCAGTACTTC	CASSVAGQGTYEQYF
14	-	TRBD1	TRBV6-4	TRBJ1-2	TGTGCCAGCAGTGACCGGACAGGGAGTCGTGGCTACACCTTC	CASSDRTGSRGYTF
16	-	TRBD1	TRBV7-3	TRBJ2-1	TGTGCCAGCAGCTTATGGCGCGGACAGGGCTACAATGAGCAGTTCTTC	CASSLWRGQGYNEQFF
18	-	TRBD2	TRBV13	TRBJ2-1	TGTGCCAGCAGCTTAAGGAGGACTAGCGGGAGGGCTTACAATGAGCAGTTCTTC	CASSLRRTSGRAYNEQFF
14	-	TRBD1	TRBV28	TRBJ1-5	TGTGCCGTTCTTCGACAGGGGAAGAGCCAGCCCCAGCATTTT	CAVLRQGKSQPQHF
14	-	TRBD2	TRBV11-2	TRBJ2-7	TGTGCCAGCAGCTTATATGGGGCGGGAGTGGAGCAGTACTTC	CASSLYGAGVEQYF
13	-	TRBD1	TRBV2	TRBJ2-7	TGTGCCAGCAGCGGACAGGTATCCTACGAGCAGTACTTC	CASSGQVSYEQYF
13	-	-	TRBV27	TRBJ2-7	TGTGCCAGCAGTCCCAACTATTCCTACGAGCAGTACTTC	CASSPNYSYEQYF
15	few	-	TRBV5-1	TRBJ2-7	TGCGCCAGCAGCTTGCCGTCCTCTCCGGAGAACGAGCAGTACTTC	CASSLPSSPENEQYF
19	-	-	TRBV28	TRBJ2-3	TGTGCCAGCAGTTTCCCCGGACTTCGGCCCGGAGGTGGGACAGATACGCAGTATTTT	CASSFPGLRPGGGTDTQYF
11	-	-	TRBV11-2	TRBJ2-1	TGTGCCAGCAGCCTCCTCGTTGAGCAGTTCTTC	CASSLLVEQFF
11	-	-	TRBV11-2	TRBJ2-7	TGTGCCAGCAGCCACTCCTACGAGCAGTACTTC	CASSHSYEQYF
14	-	-	TRBV2	TRBJ1-2	TGTGCCAGCAGTGAAGACAGGGTAAACTATGGCTACACCTTC	CASSEDRVNYGYTF
14	-	-	TRBV5-6	TRBJ2-3	TGTGCCAGCAGCTTGGGCAGGTCGGGGGATACGCAGTATTTT	CASSLGRSGDTQYF
12	-	-	TRBV29-1	TRBJ1-2	TGCAGCGTTGAGGGCAGGTTCTATGGCTACACCTTC	CSVEGRFYGYTF
14	-	-	TRBV7-9	TRBJ2-3	TGTGCCAGCAGCCGACAGCCCCCCACAGATACGCAGTATTTT	CASSRQPPTDTQYF
15	-	TRBD2	TRBV7-2	TRBJ2-7	TGTGCCAGCATCCAATCCCGAAGCGGGAGTCACGAGCAGTACTTC	CASIQSRSGSHEQYF
15	-	TRBD1	TRBV9	TRBJ2-3	TGTGCCAGCAGCGCCGTGGACAGGACTTTTAATACGCAGTATTTT	CASSAVDRTFNTQYF
15	-	-	TRBV10-3	TRBJ1-2	TGTGCCATCAGTGAGTCGACTCTTGGTGACTATGGCTACACCTTC	CAISESTLGDYGYTF
15	-	-	TRBV27	TRBJ2-3	TGTGCCAGCAGTTTATTCTCCGAGGGAACAGATACGCAGTATTTT	CASSLFSEGTDTQYF
14	-	TRBD1	TRBV6-5	TRBJ1-5	TGTGCCAGCAGACAGGGGGCGGCGGGTCAGCCCCAGCATTTT	CASRQGAAGQPQHF
16	-	-	TRBV28	TRBJ1-2	TGTGCCAGCAGTTTCGGGGCGTGGGGGGGCGGCTATGGCTACACCTTC	CASSFGAWGGGYGYTF
16	once	TRBD2	TRBV4-2	TRBJ2-1	TGTGCCAGCAGCCAAGAGGAGGCACTAGCGAAAAATGAGCAGTTCTTC	CASSQEEALAKNEQFF
16	-	-	TRBV6-5	TRBJ1-2	TGTGCCAGCAGTTCCTCCACTTCCGGGGAGATTTATGGCTACACCTTC	CASSSSTSGEIYGYTF
16	-	TRBD2	TRBV7-8	TRBJ2-1	TGTGCCAGCAGCTCAGAGGGACTAGCGGGAGGCTATGAGCAGTTCTTC	CASSSEGLAGGYEQFF
14	-	TRBD2	TRBV10-3	TRBJ2-7	TGTGCCATCAGTGGGGCTAGCGGGATTCGGGAGCAGTACTTC	CAISGASGIREQYF
15	once	TRBD2	TRBV27	TRBJ2-2	TGTGCCAGCAGTCCTAGCGGGGTGATTCCCGGGGAGCTGTTTTTT	CASSPSGVIPGELFF
16	-	-	TRBV11-3	TRBJ2-7	TGTGCCAGCAGCTTAGGGGGGGGCAGAACCCTCTACGAGCAGTACTTC	CASSLGGGRTLYEQYF
13	once	-	TRBV7-9	TRBJ1-2	TGTGCCAGCAGCTTAGAATCCGGGTATGGCTACACCTTC	CASSLESGYGYTF
14	-	-	TRBV6-6	TRBJ1-3	TGTGCCAGCAGTTACTCGAGCTCTGGAAACACCATATATTTT	CASSYSSSGNTIYF
13	-	-	TRBV10-3	TRBJ2-5	TGTGCCATCAGAGGCAGGGGGGACGAGACCCAGTACTTC	CAIRGRGDETQYF
14	-	-	TRBV7-8	TRBJ2-2	TGTGCCAGCAGCTTGGAGGGAAATGCCGGGGAGCTGTTTTTT	CASSLEGNAGELFF
12	-	TRBD2	TRBV2	TRBJ2-1	TGTGCCATACTAGCGGCCTACAATGAGCAGTTCTTC	CAILAAYNEQFF
13	once	TRBD1	TRBV2	TRBJ1-5	TGTGCCAGCAGTGCACAGGGGTTTGAGCCCCAGCATTTT	CASSAQGFEPQHF
14	-	TRBD1	TRBV28	TRBJ2-6	TGTGCCAGCAGTCCCCGGGACAGACACAACGTCCTGACTTTC	CASSPRDRHNVLTF
18	-	-	TRBV27	TRBJ1-1	TGTGCCAGCAGTTTTCGACAGATGCTGGGGGCCATGAACACTGAAGCTTTCTTT	CASSFRQMLGAMNTEAFF
13	-	-	TRBV7-2	TRBJ1-4	TGTGCCAGCAGCTTGAGGGGGAATGAAAAACTGTTTTTT	CASSLRGNEKLFF
15	-	TRBD2	TRBV5-4	TRBJ2-7	TGTGCCAGCAGTCCTGGACTAGCGGGGAACTACGAGCAGTACTTC	CASSPGLAGNYEQYF
15	-	TRBD1	TRBV28	TRBJ1-2	TGTGCCAGCAGCCTGACAGGGGGACGAGTTCGCGGCTACACCTTC	CASSLTGGRVRGYTF